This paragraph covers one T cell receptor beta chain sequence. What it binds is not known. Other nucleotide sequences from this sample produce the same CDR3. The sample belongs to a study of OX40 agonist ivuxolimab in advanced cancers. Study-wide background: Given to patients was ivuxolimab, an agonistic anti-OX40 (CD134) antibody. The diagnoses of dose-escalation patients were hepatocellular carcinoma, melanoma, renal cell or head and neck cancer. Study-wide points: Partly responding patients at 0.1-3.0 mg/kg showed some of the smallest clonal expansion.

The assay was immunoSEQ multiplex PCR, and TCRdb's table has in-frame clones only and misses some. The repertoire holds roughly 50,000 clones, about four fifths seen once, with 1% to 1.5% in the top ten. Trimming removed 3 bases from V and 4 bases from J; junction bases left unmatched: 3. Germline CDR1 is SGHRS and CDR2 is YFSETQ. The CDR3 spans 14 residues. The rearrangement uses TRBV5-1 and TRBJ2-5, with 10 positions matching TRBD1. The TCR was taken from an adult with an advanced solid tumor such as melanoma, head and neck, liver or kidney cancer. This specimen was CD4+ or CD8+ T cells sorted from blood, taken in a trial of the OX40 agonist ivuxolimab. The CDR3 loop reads CASSWDRGRETQYF. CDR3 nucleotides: TGCGCCAGCAGCTGGGACAGGGGTCGAGAGACCCAGTACTTC. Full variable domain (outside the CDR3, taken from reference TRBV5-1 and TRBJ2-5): KAGVTQTPRYLIKTRGQQVTLSCSPISGHRSVSWYQQTPGQGLQFLFEYFSETQRNKGNFPGRFSGRQFSNSRSEMNVSTLELGDSALYLCASSWDRGRETQYFGPGTRLLVL.